This T cell receptor beta chain was recorded in a study of CD8 T cells in ankylosing spondylitis. This clonotype was counted ten times or more. The germline V and J ends were trimmed by 5 bases and 0 bases, with 14 bases remaining between them. This CDR3 spans 16 amino acids. Germline V gene sequence: CDR1 MNHEY, CDR2 SMNVEV (reference sequence). TCRdb re-called the 5' RACE reads through MiXCR, storing one row per CDR3 protein. Of some 180,000 distinct CDR3 sequences detected, roughly 18% appear once; the ten largest clones hold 4.3%. The sequencing input was blood, either unsorted or a sorted T cell fraction (not recorded which). The chain uses TRBV27 and TRBJ1-5; no clear D gene. The receptor comes from a male donor under 35 with ankylosing spondylitis or in good health (not recorded which). The CDR3 coding sequence is TGTGCCAGCAGTCCTCGTGGAGGGTATAGCAATCAGCCCCAGCATTTT. It encodes CASSPRGGYSNQPQHF.